Below, 32 T cell receptor beta chains from the same sample are listed, as sequenced in a study of shared clonotypes between healthy human individuals. Clones were sequenced by immunoSEQ multiplex PCR, and TCRdb holds only the in-frame ones, with some missing. Here the sample spans some 790,000 clones, just under 75% being singletons. Material: memory CD4+ T cells sorted from blood. Subset defined: CD45RA-negative fraction. Source of these receptors: a woman in her 30s in good health.

The rearrangement links TRBV7-2 to TRBJ1-1; unclear D gene. The CDR3 consists of 14 residues. Trimming pared 6 bases from V and 4 bases from J, leaving 15 bases between. Per germline, CDR1 SGHTA and CDR2 FQGNSA. CDR3 DNA: TGTGCCAGCAGTCAACAGCGGCGGAGCACTGAAGCTTTCTTT. Translating it yields CASSQQRRSTEAFF.

This chain links TRBV6-6 with TRBJ2-6, with D possibly matching TRBD1 (6 bases). The CDR3 contains 15 residues. Trimming stripped 5 bases from V and 2 bases from J, with 10 bases between. The germline V gene encodes CDR1 MNHNY and CDR2 SVGAGI (reference sequence). The CDR3 DNA follows: TGTGCCAGCAGTCGTAGACAGGCTGGGGCCAACGTCCTGACTTTC. Translation: CASSRRQAGANVLTF.

The V call is TRBV6-5, the J call TRBJ2-3, with 7 positions matching TRBD2. With 8 bases clipped from V and 2 bases from J, the junction kept 4 bases outside the gene matches. The CDR3 sequence is 13 residues long. The germline CDR1 and CDR2 sequences are MNHEY and SVGAGI. CDR3 in DNA: TGTGCCAGCCGCGGGACTATCACAGATACGCAGTATTTT. This codes for CASRGTITDTQYF.

V is TRBV27 and J is TRBJ2-5; 7 bases are a match to TRBD1. The ends lost 2 bases at V and 5 bases at J; junction bases unmatched: 14. CDR1 is MNHEY, CDR2 SMNVEV, per germline (reference sequence). The CDR3 extends over 17 amino acids. The CDR3 bases are TGTGCCAGCAGTTTACAGGGGGAAGGGGGCCACTCGGAGACCCAGTACTTC. Amino acid sequence: CASSLQGEGGHSETQYF.

This clone was observed a few times. J is TRBJ2-5 and V is TRBV4-1; the D gene is possibly TRBD2 (5 bases). Trimming took off 0 bases at V and 4 bases at J, with 15 bases between the two ends. This CDR3 has 16 amino acids. CDR1 is MGHRA, CDR2 YSYEKL, per germline. Here the CDR3 DNA reads TGCGCCAGCAGCCAAGAAGGGAGAGGGCTGGGAGAGACCCAGTACTTC. It specifies CASSQEGRGLGETQYF.

The count of this clone is one. The chain recombines TRBV19 with TRBJ2-2, with 9 bases that match TRBD2. Germline V CDR1 and CDR2: LNHDA, SQIVND (reference sequence). The CDR3 spans 16 residues. Trimming took 10 bases from V and 2 from J; bases not matched to a gene: 11. The CDR3 reads CATSGKHAFNTGELFF. The DNA for the CDR3 is TGTGCCACTAGCGGGAAGCACGCTTTTAACACCGGGGAGCTGTTTTTT.

The V call is TRBV28, the J call TRBJ2-1, with 10 bases fitting TRBD2. Germline CDR1 reads MDHEN; CDR2 reads SYDVKM. Trimming removed 5 bases from V and 7 bases from J; junction bases left unmatched: 8. The length of the CDR3 is 15 residues. CDR3 nucleotides: TGTGCCAGCAGTCCGGGACTAGCGTTCACGAATGAGCAGTTCTTC. Protein product: CASSPGLAFTNEQFF.

V usage is TRBV28 and J usage is TRBJ1-3, with a weak D call TRBD1 (5 bases). The CDR3 has 17 amino acids. The V gene's germline CDR1 is MDHEN and CDR2 SYDVKM. Trimming removed 10 bases from V and 4 bases from J, with 26 bases in between. In DNA form, the CDR3 reads TGTGCCACCTTTGACAGAACGGCAAATAAAGCGGGAAACACCATATATTTT. Translating gives CATFDRTANKAGNTIYF.

The V gene is TRBV28, the J gene TRBJ2-4, with TRBD1 matching 8 bases. Germline V gene sequence: CDR1 MDHEN, CDR2 SYDVKM. V trimming: 5 bases; J trimming: 7 bases; junction bases outside the gene matches: 7. The CDR3 is made up of 14 amino acids. CDR3: CASSGGQGRNIQYF. In DNA form, the CDR3 reads TGTGCCAGCAGTGGCGGACAGGGAAGGAACATTCAGTACTTC.

This clone was recorded at least ten times. The junction does not match germline at one end; this may be a read error. J is TRBJ2-2 and V is TRBV7-3; 12 bases are shared with TRBD1. Germline loops: CDR1 SGHTA, CDR2 FQGTGA. The CDR3 is 16 amino acids. This chain's CDR3 is CASSEGQGANIRGAVF. CDR3 sequence (DNA): TGTGCCAGCAGCGAGGGACAGGGGGCGAATATCCGGGGAGCTGTTTTT.

The chain couples TRBV27 to TRBJ1-1, with D possibly being TRBD1 (6 bases). The CDR3 length is 15 residues. Trimming pared 6 bases from V and 1 base from J, leaving 15 bases between. Germline V lookup: CDR1 MNHEY, CDR2 SMNVEV (reference sequence). The CDR3 reads CASSSIPQGNTEAFF. DNA for the CDR3: TGTGCCAGCAGCTCCATCCCACAGGGGAACACTGAAGCTTTCTTT.

The CDR3 DNA follows: TGTGCCAGCAGTCGCACGGGACTAGCGGGCTTCGAGCAGTACTTC. Amino acids: CASSRTGLAGFEQYF. The rearrangement joins TRBV6-5 to TRBJ2-7; 12 nucleotides align to TRBD2. The germline CDR1 and CDR2 sequences are MNHEY and SVGAGI. V gave up 5 bases and J gave up 6 bases; unmatched junction bases: 8. The length of the CDR3 is 15 residues.

This clone is a singleton in its sample. The chain employs TRBV18 and TRBJ2-5; 8 bases map to TRBD1. Trimming removed 6 bases from V and 2 bases from J; junction bases left unmatched: 14. Germline values: CDR1 KGHSH, CDR2 LQKENI. The CDR3 spans 17 residues. The CDR3 bases are TGTGCCAGCTCGCCGGAGACCGGGACAGGCAAACAAGAGACCCAGTACTTC. This sequence encodes CASSPETGTGKQETQYF. Full variable domain (rest looked up from reference TRBV18 and TRBJ2-5): NAGVMQNPRHLVRRRGQEARLRCSPMKGHSHVYWYRQLPEEGLKFMVYLQKENIIDESGMPKERFSAEFPKEGPSILRIQQVVRGDSAAYFCASSPETGTGKQETQYFGPGTRLLVL.

This chain uses TRBV7-9 with TRBJ2-2; D remains ambiguous. The V end was cut by 5 bases, the J end by 1 base, with 8 bases between. CDR3 length equals 14 residues. Germline assignment: CDR1 SEHNR and CDR2 FQNEAQ (reference sequence). The DNA of the CDR3 is TGTGCCAGCAGCCCAGCCAGGAACACCGGGGAGCTGTTTTTT. Translated, it gives CASSPARNTGELFF. The whole variable domain, remainder taken from reference TRBV7-9 and TRBJ2-2, is DTGVSQNPRHKITKRGQNVTFRCDPISEHNRLYWYRQTLGQGPEFLTYFQNEAQLEKSRLLSDRFSAERPKGSFSTLEIQRTEQGDSAMYLCASSPARNTGELFFGEGSRLTVL.

V is TRBV25-1 and J is TRBJ1-5; D is ambiguous. Looked up from germline, CDR1 is MGHDK and CDR2 is SYGVNS. Trimming cost V 3 bases and J 6 bases, with 12 bases left between them. The CDR3 sequence is 14 residues long. In DNA form, the CDR3 reads TGTGCCAGCAGTGACATGGATTTTGGTCAGCCCCAGCATTTT. It specifies CASSDMDFGQPQHF.

The CDR3 reads CASSLFPGEAFF. DNA of the CDR3: TGTGCCAGCAGTTTATTCCCCGGTGAAGCTTTCTTT. The genes are TRBV28 and TRBJ1-1; no reliable D call. Germline-derived CDR1 and CDR2 are MDHEN and SYDVKM. V gave up 1 base and J gave up 7 bases, with 7 bases separating them. The CDR3 length is 12 residues.

This clone showed up just a few times. V is TRBV5-4 and J is TRBJ2-7, with no clear D. This CDR3 is built from 13 residues. V lost 2 bases and J 3 bases, leaving 9 bases between the germline ends. The germline CDR1 and CDR2 sequences are SGHNT and YYREEE (reference sequence). In DNA form, the CDR3 reads TGTGCCAGCAGCTTAGACACCTACTACGAGCAGTACTTC. It is translated as CASSLDTYYEQYF.

The chain combines TRBV30 with TRBJ2-2; tentatively, D is TRBD1 (6 bases). The CDR3 spans 14 residues. Per the germline V gene, CDR1 is GTSNPN and CDR2 is SVGIG (reference sequence). V gave up 4 bases and J gave up 3 bases, with 12 bases separating them. CDR3 coding DNA: TGTGCCTGGAAGGAACAGGGCGACACCGGGGAGCTGTTTTTT. It encodes CAWKEQGDTGELFF.

This chain uses TRBV28 with TRBJ1-5; D unresolved. The germline V and J ends were trimmed by 2 bases and 8 bases, with 7 bases remaining between them. The germline CDR1 and CDR2 sequences are MDHEN and SYDVKM. The CDR3 has 12 amino acids. The CDR3 DNA reads TGTGCCAGCAGTTTAAATATCAAGCCCCAGCATTTT. Translation: CASSLNIKPQHF.

On this clone itself: The sample holds other DNA sequences that translate to the same CDR3. The chain recombines TRBV10-3 with TRBJ2-1; D is uncertain. The V gene's germline CDR1 is ENHRY and CDR2 SYGVKD. The CDR3 runs to 11 residues. V lost 10 bases, J lost 1 base, and 5 bases lay in between. In DNA, the CDR3 is TGTGCCACCCAGTCCTACAATGAGCAGTTCTTC. Protein sequence: CATQSYNEQFF.

This chain connects TRBV5-1 to TRBJ2-2; D could derive from TRBD1 or TRBD2 (5 bases each). This CDR3 is built from 15 residues. Deletions cut 3 bases from V and 8 bases from J, with 17 bases between. Germline V gene sequence: CDR1 SGHRS, CDR2 YFSETQ. DNA for the CDR3: TGCGCCAGCAGCTCCGGGACCCAAGCAACGGGGGAGCTGTTTTTT. Its translation: CASSSGTQATGELFF. The variable domain in full, with the rest retrieved from reference TRBV5-1 and TRBJ2-2, is KAGVTQTPRYLIKTRGQQVTLSCSPISGHRSVSWYQQTPGQGLQFLFEYFSETQRNKGNFPGRFSGRQFSNSRSEMNVSTLELGDSALYLCASSSGTQATGELFFGEGSRLTVL.

This chain joins TRBV28 and TRBJ1-5, with D possibly TRBD1 on 6 matching bases. The ends were cut back, 6 bases at V and 0 bases at J, with 9 bases in the middle. Germline V lookup: CDR1 MDHEN, CDR2 SYDVKM. The CDR3 totals 14 residues. For the CDR3, the DNA is TGTGCCAGCAGGGGACACGCTAGCAATCAGCCCCAGCATTTT. Translation gives CASRGHASNQPQHF.

V gene TRBV5-1 combines with J gene TRBJ2-3; D is uncertain. The V and J ends lost 0 bases and 4 bases respectively, with 3 bases between them. The CDR3 is 12 residues long. The germline gives CDR1 SGHRS, CDR2 YFSETQ. The CDR3 region is CASSLAADTQYF. For the CDR3, the DNA is TGCGCCAGCAGCTTGGCTGCAGATACGCAGTATTTT.

Regarding this clone: Other DNA sequences in this sample translate to the same CDR3. In DNA form, the CDR3 reads TGTGCCAGCAGACGACAGGGGACTGAAGCTTTCTTT. Its translation is CASRRQGTEAFF. The chain links TRBV28 to TRBJ1-1; TRBD1 matches at 8 bases. The CDR3 runs 12 residues. The germline V gene has CDR1 MDHEN and CDR2 SYDVKM. V trimming: 6 bases; J trimming: 5 bases; junction bases outside the gene matches: 2.

In DNA form, the CDR3 reads TGTGCCAGCAGAAGGTCCTCCTATGGCTACACCTTC. It encodes CASRRSSYGYTF. The chain links TRBV28 to TRBJ1-2; D unclear. Trimming pared 6 bases from V and 4 bases from J, leaving 9 bases between. This CDR3 spans 12 amino acids. Germline V gives CDR1 MDHEN, CDR2 SYDVKM.

The rearrangement uses TRBV6-5 and TRBJ2-7, with D maybe TRBD1 (6 bases). The CDR3 is 15 residues long. CDR1 and CDR2 from the germline V gene are MNHEY and SVGAGI. V gave up 3 bases and J gave up 2 bases, with 14 bases separating them. The CDR3 sequence: CASSYSRDTTYEQYF. In nucleotides, the CDR3 is TGTGCCAGCAGTTATTCGAGGGACACTACCTACGAGCAGTACTTC.

The chain links TRBV27 to TRBJ2-3, with D unclear. Germline assignment: CDR1 MNHEY and CDR2 SMNVEV (reference sequence). V was pared by 8 bases and J by 6 bases, with 21 bases between. This CDR3 has 15 amino acids. CDR3 nucleotide sequence: TGTGCCAGCTCTCTTGGGCCAGAGATTTTCGATACGCAGTATTTT. It encodes CASSLGPEIFDTQYF.

This sequence joins TRBV11-3 and TRBJ1-1; D is perhaps TRBD1 (5 bases). Germline loops: CDR1 SGHNT, CDR2 YENEEA. V was shortened by 5 bases and J by 0 bases, with 10 bases between the two germline ends. The CDR3 loop spans 14 amino acids. In nucleotides, the CDR3 is TGTGCCAGCAGCCGGGACGGTGTGAACACTGAAGCTTTCTTT. It yields the protein CASSRDGVNTEAFF.

This clone has a single count. V and J are TRBV11-3 and TRBJ2-1; D gene ambiguous. The V gene lost 1 base and the J gene lost 5 bases, with 15 bases spanning the gap. The germline V gene encodes CDR1 SGHNT and CDR2 YENEEA. The CDR3 length is 16 residues. CDR3 sequence (DNA): TGTGCCAGCAGCTTAGGTTTCCTGGGTATTGACAATGAGCAGTTCTTC. Protein sequence: CASSLGFLGIDNEQFF.

V and J are TRBV4-1 and TRBJ2-2; TRBD2 matches 11 bases. Trimming at V came to 0 bases and at J to 4 bases, leaving 10 bases not matched to a gene. CDR3 length equals 19 residues. The V gene's germline CDR1 is MGHRA and CDR2 YSYEKL. The CDR3 spells CASSQDRTSGFQSTGELFF. As DNA, the CDR3 is TGCGCCAGCAGCCAAGATAGGACTAGCGGGTTTCAGAGCACCGGGGAGCTGTTTTTT.

The V and J genes are TRBV5-8 and TRBJ1-2, with D possibly matching TRBD1 (6 bases). The germline V and J ends were trimmed by 3 bases and 2 bases, with 17 bases remaining between them. The germline V gene encodes CDR1 SGHTS and CDR2 YDEGEE. This CDR3 is 16 amino acids long. CDR3 bases: TGTGCCAGCAGCTCCCGGACAGCGTACTCCAACTATGGCTACACCTTC. It specifies CASSSRTAYSNYGYTF.

The rearrangement uses TRBV28 and TRBJ1-1; D might be TRBD1 (5 bases). CDR1 and CDR2 from the germline V gene are MDHEN and SYDVKM. The CDR3 extends over 16 amino acids. V lost 6 bases, J lost 4 bases, and 21 bases lay in between. The CDR3: CASSPASRGRGTEAFF. CDR3 DNA sequence: TGTGCCAGCAGCCCGGCATCCCGGGGACGGGGCACTGAAGCTTTCTTT. The full variable domain, in which reference TRBV28 and TRBJ1-1 provide the parts outside the CDR3, is DVKVTQSSRYLVKRTGEKVFLECVQDMDHENMFWYRQDPGLGLRLIYFSYDVKMKEKGDIPEGYSVSREKKERFSLILESASTNQTSMYLCASSPASRGRGTEAFFGQGTRLTVV.